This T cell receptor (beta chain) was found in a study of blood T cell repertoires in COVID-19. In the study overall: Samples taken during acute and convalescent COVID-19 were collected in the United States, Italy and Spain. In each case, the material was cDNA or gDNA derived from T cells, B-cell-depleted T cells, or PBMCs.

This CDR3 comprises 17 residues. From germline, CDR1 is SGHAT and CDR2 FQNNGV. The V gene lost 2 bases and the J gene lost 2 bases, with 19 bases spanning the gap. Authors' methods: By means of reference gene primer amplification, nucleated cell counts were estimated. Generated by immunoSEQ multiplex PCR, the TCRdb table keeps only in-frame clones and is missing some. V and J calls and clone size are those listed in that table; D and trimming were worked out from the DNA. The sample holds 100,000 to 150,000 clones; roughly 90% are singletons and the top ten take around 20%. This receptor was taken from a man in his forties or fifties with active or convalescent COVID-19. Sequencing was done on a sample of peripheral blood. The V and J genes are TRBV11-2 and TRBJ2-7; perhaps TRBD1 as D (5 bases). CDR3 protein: CASSLPPRQTPPYEQYF. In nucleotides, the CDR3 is TGTGCCAGCAGCTTACCCCCCCGACAGACCCCTCCCTACGAGCAGTACTTC.